These 21 T cell receptor beta chains were all obtained from the same sample, sequenced in a study of shared clonotypes between healthy human individuals. The naive CD8 population came from CD45RO-negative cells selected for CCR7, without terminally differentiated effector memory CD45RA+ cells. The assay was immunoSEQ multiplex PCR, and TCRdb's table has in-frame clones only and misses some. The profile shows around 2,000,000 clones, just over 90% of them singletons. Sequencing was carried out using naive CD8+ T cells from PBMCs. The receptors originated from a man between 18 and 35 years old in good health. Some clones in this sample may be carry-over from other donors' samples.

The V call is TRBV27, the J call TRBJ1-5; 9 positions agree with TRBD1. The CDR3 sequence is 15 residues long. Germline CDR1 MNHEY, CDR2 SMNVEV (reference sequence). Losses at the gene ends were 5 bases for V and 0 bases for J; bases not matched to a gene: 2. CDR3 coding DNA: TGTGCCAGCAGTGAGGGACAGGGTAGCAATCAGCCCCAGCATTTT. As protein: CASSEGQGSNQPQHF.

The chain employs TRBV4-3 and TRBJ1-1; TRBD1 aligns across 8 bases. Germline loops: CDR1 LGHNA, CDR2 YSLEER. The CDR3 is 15 residues long. V lost 4 bases, J lost 1 base, and 5 bases stayed unmatched. The chain's CDR3 is CASSPRTGRNTEAFF. For the CDR3, the DNA is TGCGCCAGCAGCCCCAGGACAGGGAGGAACACTGAAGCTTTCTTT.

The V call is TRBV6-1, the J call TRBJ2-7, with D tentatively TRBD1 or TRBD2 (5 bases each). The length of the CDR3 is 16 residues. Deletions cut 1 base from V and 4 bases from J, with 17 bases between. Germline V gene lookup returns CDR1 MNHNS and CDR2 SASEGT. DNA of the CDR3: TGTGCCAGCAGTGAAGGGGGGTCCCGATTGCCTTACGAGCAGTACTTC. Translation: CASSEGGSRLPYEQYF.

The chain has TRBV6-5 and TRBJ2-7; TRBD1 matches at 7 bases. The V segment lost 4 bases and the J segment 4 bases; nucleotides outside the gene matches: 7. Germline loops: CDR1 MNHEY, CDR2 SVGAGI. The CDR3 has 14 amino acids. In nucleotides, the CDR3 is TGTGCCAGCAGTTTTTCTAAGACAGGGTACGAGCAGTACTTC. Translating it yields CASSFSKTGYEQYF.

The chain employs TRBV7-8 and TRBJ2-7, with D perhaps matching TRBD2 (6 bases). Looked up from germline, CDR1 is SGHVS and CDR2 is FQNEAQ. The CDR3 is made up of 14 amino acids. V lost 0 bases, J lost 0 bases, and 6 bases lay in between. CDR3 loop: CASSLAEGSYEQYF. Here the CDR3 DNA reads TGTGCCAGCAGCTTAGCGGAGGGCTCCTACGAGCAGTACTTC.

The V and J genes are TRBV7-6 and TRBJ1-1; D unclear. CDR1 and CDR2 (germline): SGHVS, FNYEAQ. This CDR3 comprises 15 residues. The V gene lost 0 bases and the J gene lost 3 bases, with 11 bases spanning the gap. Here the CDR3 DNA reads TGTGCCAGCAGCTTAGCCGCAAGGGCGCACACTGAAGCTTTCTTT. It specifies CASSLAARAHTEAFF.

The rearrangement uses TRBV5-6 and TRBJ2-7; no reliable D call. This CDR3 comprises 13 residues. CDR1 is SGHDT and CDR2 is YYEEEE in the germline V gene. Deletions cut 3 bases from V and 2 bases from J, with 9 bases between. The DNA for the CDR3 is TGTGCCAGCAGCTCCCTCTCAGCCTACGAGCAGTACTTC. It codes for CASSSLSAYEQYF.

This clone was counted a single time. This chain connects TRBV9 to TRBJ2-3; 7 bases are shared with TRBD2. Germline assignment: CDR1 SGDLS and CDR2 YYNGEE. This CDR3 spans 15 amino acids. The V and J ends lost 4 bases and 2 bases, in that order; junction bases with no gene match: 7. The CDR3 here is CASSKGGALTDTQYF. CDR3 nucleotide sequence: TGTGCCAGCAGCAAGGGAGGGGCACTCACAGATACGCAGTATTTT. Complete variable domain (other parts from reference TRBV9 and TRBJ2-3): DSGVTQTPKHLITATGQRVTLRCSPRSGDLSVYWYQQSLDQGLQFLIQYYNGEERAKGNILERFSAQQFPDLHSELNLSSLELGDSALYFCASSKGGALTDTQYFGPGTRLTVL.

The chain has TRBV5-6 and TRBJ1-5; D unclear. There are 14 residues in the CDR3. Germline CDR1 SGHDT, CDR2 YYEEEE. Trimming cost V 1 base and J 7 bases, with 12 bases left between them. The CDR3 reads CASSLNGLLQPQHF. CDR3 in DNA: TGTGCCAGCAGCTTGAACGGCCTGCTCCAGCCCCAGCATTTT.

This clone was seen a single time. This specimen includes other DNA sequences encoding the same CDR3. The chain carries TRBV9 and TRBJ2-1; unclear D gene. Germline-derived CDR1 and CDR2 are SGDLS and YYNGEE. Trimming pared 4 bases from V and 7 bases from J, leaving 9 bases between. The CDR3 has 12 residues. CDR3 amino acids: CASSPWGNEQFF. DNA of the CDR3: TGTGCCAGCAGCCCCTGGGGAAATGAGCAGTTCTTC. Combining the CDR3 with reference TRBV9 and TRBJ2-1 gives the whole variable domain DSGVTQTPKHLITATGQRVTLRCSPRSGDLSVYWYQQSLDQGLQFLIQYYNGEERAKGNILERFSAQQFPDLHSELNLSSLELGDSALYFCASSPWGNEQFFGPGTRLTVL.

V gene TRBV29-1 combines with J gene TRBJ2-5; 7 nucleotides agree with TRBD2. After removal of 2 bases from V and 6 bases from J, the junction contained 18 bases not matched to a gene. The CDR3 runs to 17 residues. CDR1 and CDR2 (germline): SQVTM, ANQGSEA. The CDR3 sequence: CSVERSVLGGPQKTQYF. The CDR3 DNA is TGCAGCGTTGAAAGATCAGTTTTGGGAGGGCCCCAGAAGACCCAGTACTTC. Filled out from reference TRBV29-1 and TRBJ2-5, the complete variable domain reads SAVISQKPSRDICQRGTSLTIQCQVDSQVTMMFWYRQQPGQSLTLIATANQGSEATYESGFVIDKFPISRPNLTFSTLTVSNMSPEDSSIYLCSVERSVLGGPQKTQYFGPGTRLLVL.

This chain links TRBV5-6 with TRBJ2-7; D remains unclear. CDR1 SGHDT and CDR2 YYEEEE come from the germline V gene. CDR3 length: 14 amino acids. Trimming took off 3 bases at V and 3 bases at J, with 13 bases between the two ends. This CDR3 reads CASSSTGSLYEQYF. CDR3 DNA sequence: TGTGCCAGCAGCTCCACGGGCTCCCTCTACGAGCAGTACTTC.

The rearrangement uses TRBV7-9 and TRBJ2-7; 14 bases match TRBD2. With 5 bases clipped from V and 6 bases from J, the junction kept 9 bases outside the gene matches. This CDR3 is built from 16 residues. The germline CDR1 and CDR2 sequences are SEHNR and FQNEAQ (reference sequence). The CDR3 DNA reads TGTGCCAGCAGCAACCGACTAGCGGGAGGGCCAGGCGAGCAGTACTTC. It yields the protein CASSNRLAGGPGEQYF.

The CDR3 DNA follows: TGTGCCAGCAGTGTCCCGGGGCGAGACACCTATGGCTACACCTTC. It specifies CASSVPGRDTYGYTF. The rearrangement links TRBV6-1 to TRBJ1-2, with D possibly being TRBD1 (5 bases). The CDR3 contains 15 residues. Germline-derived CDR1 and CDR2 are MNHNS and SASEGT. Trimming cost V 4 bases and J 4 bases, with 16 bases left between them.

Notes on this clone: The sample holds other DNA sequences that translate to the same CDR3. V is TRBV9 and J is TRBJ2-1, with D perhaps assigned TRBD1 or TRBD2 (5 bases each). Germline V CDR1 and CDR2: SGDLS, YYNGEE. V lost 2 bases, J lost 6 bases, and 9 bases lay in between. The CDR3 is made up of 13 amino acids. CDR3 protein: CASSVSGTNEQFF. CDR3 DNA: TGTGCCAGCAGCGTGTCCGGGACCAATGAGCAGTTCTTC.

The rearrangement links TRBV2 to TRBJ2-1, with D possibly called TRBD1 or TRBD2 (5 bases each). Germline V gives CDR1 SNHLY, CDR2 FYNNEI. The CDR3 consists of 14 residues. V was cut by 5 bases and J by 8 bases, with 16 bases left in between. CDR3 DNA: TGTGCCAGCAGTCCGGGACCAGCTTTTGATGAGCAGTTCTTC. Encoded protein: CASSPGPAFDEQFF.

The chain couples TRBV7-2 to TRBJ1-1, with 7 bases aligning to TRBD1. The CDR3 loop spans 17 amino acids. V was clipped by 1 base and J by 4 bases; unmatched bases: 12. The V gene's germline CDR1 is SGHTA and CDR2 FQGNSA. The CDR3 protein is CASSLVVRGEEGTEAFF. The CDR3 nucleotides read TGTGCCAGCAGCTTAGTAGTCAGGGGGGAAGAGGGCACTGAAGCTTTCTTT.

The gene calls are TRBV10-3 and TRBJ2-1, with D maybe TRBD1 (6 bases). The CDR3 spans 15 residues. Germline CDR1 ENHRY, CDR2 SYGVKD. With 3 bases removed from V and 2 bases from J, the gap between germline ends came to 11 bases. The CDR3 sequence: CAISDQGSPYNEQFF. For the CDR3, the DNA is TGTGCCATCAGTGATCAGGGGAGTCCCTACAATGAGCAGTTCTTC.

The genes are TRBV4-1 and TRBJ1-6; D possibly corresponds to TRBD1 (5 bases). The CDR3 loop spans 15 amino acids. V lost 0 bases to trimming and J lost 9 bases, with 12 bases between them. CDR1 is MGHRA, CDR2 YSYEKL, per germline. The CDR3 DNA reads as TGCGCCAGCAGCCAAGAGGGGACGGCAATTTCACCCCTCCACTTT. Translating gives CASSQEGTAISPLHF.

This chain connects TRBV7-9 to TRBJ2-7; no clear D gene. This CDR3 has 15 residues. V lost 5 bases, J lost 3 bases, and 17 bases lay in between. Per the germline V gene, CDR1 is SEHNR and CDR2 is FQNEAQ (reference sequence). CDR3 DNA sequence: TGTGCCAGCAGCCCGGGCCACTCCAATTACTACGAGCAGTACTTC. Translation gives CASSPGHSNYYEQYF.

This chain uses TRBV7-9 with TRBJ2-5, with a tentative D call TRBD2 (5 bases). The CDR3 spans 15 residues. Looked up from germline, CDR1 is SEHNR and CDR2 is FQNEAQ (reference sequence). V was trimmed by 3 bases and J by 5 bases, leaving 16 bases between them. CDR3 sequence reads: CASSFPLEGGETQYF. CDR3 DNA: TGTGCCAGCAGCTTCCCCCTTGAGGGTGGTGAGACCCAGTACTTC.